Presented here are 13 T cell receptor beta chains from one specimen sequenced in a study of T cells after posttransplantation cyclophosphamide (dated by TCRdb to the mid-2010s). Preparation of the library involved the immunoSEQ multiplex PCR assay. TCRdb took this table from immuneACCESS and kept in-frame rearrangements with V and J called. Such tables lack part of the clones; where checked against another copy, unresolved V genes explain under half of the gap, and the rest is unexplained. The sample comprises under 45,000 clones, and every one was counted more than once. Approximately 5% of the sample lies in the top ten. What was sequenced was PBMCs. Receptors originate from a woman between 50 and 59 years old in good health and a related stem cell transplant donor.

Ten or more counts support this clone. This chain connects TRBV27 to TRBJ2-1; 8 positions match TRBD2. Germline CDR1 MNHEY, CDR2 SMNVEV (reference sequence). The V gene end was trimmed by 4 bases and the J gene end by 6 bases; junction bases not matched to a gene: 5. This CDR3 is 14 amino acids long. The CDR3 nucleotides are TGTGCCAGCAGTTCCCCCGGGACTAGCAATGAGCAGTTCTTC. Its translation: CASSSPGTSNEQFF.

This clone was seen at least ten times. The chain employs TRBV6-6 and TRBJ1-2; 9 bases line up with TRBD1. With 4 bases clipped from V and 6 bases from J, the junction kept 3 bases outside the gene matches. CDR3 size: 13 residues. Germline V CDR1 and CDR2: MNHNY, SVGAGI (reference sequence). The CDR3, as DNA: TGTGCCAGCAGTTCCACAGGGGGCAATGGCTACACCTTC. Translation: CASSSTGGNGYTF.

The chain couples TRBV6-5 to TRBJ1-5; unclear D gene. The CDR3 covers 14 residues. Trimming shortened V by 4 bases and J by 8 bases, and 15 bases separated the two germline ends. Germline V CDR1 and CDR2: MNHEY, SVGAGI. The CDR3 nucleotides read TGTGCCAGCAGTTCTCCGTCTGGCGGCAAGCCCCAGCATTTT. This sequence encodes CASSSPSGGKPQHF.

At least ten counts were recorded for this clone. This chain uses TRBV19 with TRBJ1-1, with D hard to call. The V gene's germline CDR1 is LNHDA and CDR2 SQIVND (reference sequence). This CDR3 has 12 residues. V lost 10 bases and J lost 1, with 10 bases in between. CDR3 protein: CATFRWNTEAFF. In DNA, the CDR3 is TGTGCCACCTTCAGGTGGAACACTGAAGCTTTCTTT.

This clone occurred many times. The rearrangement joins TRBV28 to TRBJ1-1, with TRBD1 identical over 8 bases. CDR1 is MDHEN, CDR2 SYDVKM, per germline. The CDR3 length is 16 residues. The J segment lost 1 base and the V segment lost 3 bases, leaving 7 bases of the junction unmatched. CDR3 nucleotide sequence: TGTGCCAGCAGTTTCGCCCAGGGGGCCGGGAACACTGAAGCTTTCTTT. Its protein product is CASSFAQGAGNTEAFF.

This clone was seen repeatedly, ten times or more. The chain has TRBV9 and TRBJ2-7, with a possible D match to TRBD1 (5 bases). Germline values: CDR1 SGDLS, CDR2 YYNGEE. Trimming stripped 4 bases from V and 5 bases from J, with 22 bases between. The CDR3 runs 16 residues. The CDR3: CASSPYEISSRDEQYF. The CDR3 nucleotides read TGTGCCAGCAGCCCATACGAAATTTCCTCCAGGGACGAGCAGTACTTC. The full variable domain, rest sourced from reference TRBV9 and TRBJ2-7, is DSGVTQTPKHLITATGQRVTLRCSPRSGDLSVYWYQQSLDQGLQFLIQYYNGEERAKGNILERFSAQQFPDLHSELNLSSLELGDSALYFCASSPYEISSRDEQYFGPGTRLTVT.

This clone was recorded at least ten times. This chain links TRBV28 with TRBJ2-1; TRBD1 matches 8 bases. The CDR3 length is 15 residues. Trimming cost V 6 bases and J 6 bases; bases outside gene matches: 10. Looked up from germline, CDR1 is MDHEN and CDR2 is SYDVKM. CDR3 loop: CASSSGTGGINEQFF. The CDR3 DNA reads TGTGCCAGCAGCTCCGGGACAGGTGGAATCAATGAGCAGTTCTTC.

This clone occurred many times. The chain links TRBV6-5 to TRBJ1-1; TRBD1 aligns across 10 bases. The CDR3 has 15 amino acids. Germline V lookup: CDR1 MNHEY, CDR2 SVGAGI. J was trimmed by 5 bases and V by 5 bases; bases with no gene match: 8. The CDR3 protein is CASSGRGQGGTEAFF. Here the CDR3 DNA reads TGTGCCAGCAGTGGCAGAGGACAGGGGGGTACTGAAGCTTTCTTT.

The table lists this clone with a few counts. J is TRBJ1-1 and V is TRBV6-5; D remains unclear. The CDR3 consists of 15 residues. Looked up from germline, CDR1 is MNHEY and CDR2 is SVGAGI. Trimming pared 8 bases from V and 0 bases from J, leaving 16 bases between. The CDR3 here is CASCNGGLMNTEAFF. The CDR3 DNA reads TGTGCCAGCTGTAATGGTGGGCTCATGAACACTGAAGCTTTCTTT.

This clone was found a few times. The gene calls are TRBV15 and TRBJ1-3; D call uncertain. V lost 4 bases and J 4 bases, leaving 8 bases between the germline ends. Germline V lookup: CDR1 LNHNV, CDR2 YYDKDF (reference sequence). The CDR3 runs to 13 residues. Here the CDR3 DNA reads TGTGCCACCAGCACCTCGAGAGGAAACACCATATATTTT. This encodes CATSTSRGNTIYF.

Many counts were recorded for this clone. The CDR3 coding sequence is TGTGCCAGCAGTCTCTTCGGCGGTAGTGACACTGAAGCTTTCTTT. Its translation is CASSLFGGSDTEAFF. The genes are TRBV2 and TRBJ1-1; D is unclear. The germline V and J ends were trimmed by 5 bases and 3 bases, with 16 bases remaining between them. CDR3 length equals 15 residues. Germline assignment: CDR1 SNHLY and CDR2 FYNNEI.

This clone was detected many times. This chain joins TRBV18 and TRBJ1-1; no firm D call. Germline V gene lookup returns CDR1 KGHSH and CDR2 LQKENI. Trimming took 3 bases from V and 1 from J, leaving 9 bases between them. The CDR3 contains 14 residues. The CDR3 protein is CASSPGLENTEAFF. Here the CDR3 DNA reads TGTGCCAGCTCACCTGGACTTGAGAACACTGAAGCTTTCTTT.

Many counts were recorded for this clone. The chain joins TRBV6-5 to TRBJ2-7, with D perhaps TRBD2 (5 bases). V was trimmed by 2 bases and J by 2 bases, leaving 10 bases between them. Germline lookup yields CDR1 MNHEY and CDR2 SVGAGI. CDR3 length equals 14 residues. CDR3: CASSYVGETYEQYF. The CDR3 DNA sequence: TGTGCCAGCAGTTACGTCGGGGAAACCTACGAGCAGTACTTC.